The rows below give T cell receptor beta chains drawn from one sample of a study of human CD8 memory T cell subsets. TCRdb reprocessed the 5' RACE reads and reports one entry per CDR3 protein, with no DNA. The ten top clones account for about 20%, within a sample of roughly 10,000 distinct CDR3 sequences. Sequencing input: CD8+ stem-like memory T cells (TSCM and TCM) sorted from PBMCs. These TCRs come from a human donor in good health. The CDR3 runs from the conserved cysteine through the conserved F or W. Only some rows state a clone size, as once, few, many or a class for expanded clones.

CDR3aa: CSVEGASGERREQYF
j_gene: TRBJ2-7
v_gene: TRBV29-1
abundance: medium-sized
len: 15

CDR3aa: CSVEREGQGSDEQYF
j_gene: TRBJ2-7
v_gene: TRBV29-1
abundance: NA
len: 15

CDR3aa: CSARGGVEWDTQYF
j_gene: TRBJ2-3
v_gene: TRBV20-1
abundance: medium-sized
len: 14

CDR3aa: CASSVGQGWVEQYF
j_gene: TRBJ2-7
v_gene: TRBV9
abundance: NA
len: 14

CDR3aa: CASSPVGGSNPYEQYF
j_gene: TRBJ2-7
v_gene: TRBV27
abundance: NA
len: 16

CDR3aa: CASSLAVSGSPTGELFF
j_gene: TRBJ2-2
v_gene: TRBV7-2
abundance: NA
len: 17

CDR3aa: CASSLHGYEQYF
j_gene: TRBJ2-7
v_gene: TRBV5-1
abundance: NA
len: 12

CDR3aa: CSAPDPGQGHQPQHF
j_gene: TRBJ1-5
v_gene: TRBV20-1
abundance: large
len: 15

CDR3aa: CASSLDPGGQIPPFF
j_gene: TRBJ1-1
v_gene: TRBV7-2
abundance: medium-sized
len: 15

CDR3aa: CASSPRGGAYEQYF
j_gene: TRBJ2-7
v_gene: TRBV13
abundance: NA
len: 14

CDR3aa: CASSLLAGEQYF
j_gene: TRBJ2-7
v_gene: TRBV27
abundance: NA
len: 12

CDR3aa: CSFRDTLNTEAFF
j_gene: TRBJ1-1
v_gene: TRBV29-1
abundance: NA
len: 13

CDR3aa: CSVEEVGDTQYF
j_gene: TRBJ2-3
v_gene: TRBV29-1
abundance: NA
len: 12

CDR3aa: CASSVGGSARNEQYF
j_gene: TRBJ2-7
v_gene: TRBV9
abundance: NA
len: 15

CDR3aa: CASSQGTGRGGNTIYF
j_gene: TRBJ1-3
v_gene: TRBV4-3
abundance: NA
len: 16

CDR3aa: CASSQDTGGSGNTIYF
j_gene: TRBJ1-3
v_gene: TRBV4-3
abundance: NA
len: 16

CDR3aa: CASSLGSLAKNIQYF
j_gene: TRBJ2-4
v_gene: TRBV5-6
abundance: NA
len: 15

CDR3aa: CASRDREYNEQFF
j_gene: TRBJ2-1
v_gene: TRBV6-4
abundance: NA
len: 13

CDR3aa: CASSQFPLAAYEQYF
j_gene: TRBJ2-7
v_gene: TRBV3-1
abundance: NA
len: 15

CDR3aa: CASSPGVRGPSYEQYF
j_gene: TRBJ2-7
v_gene: TRBV13
abundance: NA
len: 16

CDR3aa: CATSDLGETQYF
j_gene: TRBJ2-5
v_gene: TRBV24-1
abundance: NA
len: 12

CDR3aa: CASSGTSGRVQETQYF
j_gene: TRBJ2-5
v_gene: TRBV9
abundance: NA
len: 16

CDR3aa: CASSVGRTPYEQYF
j_gene: TRBJ2-7
v_gene: TRBV9
abundance: NA
len: 14

CDR3aa: CASSFLGGSAGYTF
j_gene: TRBJ1-2
v_gene: TRBV28
abundance: NA
len: 14

CDR3aa: CASSPRDAHEQYF
j_gene: TRBJ2-7
v_gene: TRBV7-9
abundance: NA
len: 13

CDR3aa: CASSQVSGYDKYF
j_gene: TRBJ2-4
v_gene: TRBV4-3
abundance: NA
len: 13

CDR3aa: CASSEKPYGETTDTQYF
j_gene: TRBJ2-3
v_gene: TRBV6-1
abundance: medium-sized
len: 17

CDR3aa: CSVGEGYEQYF
j_gene: TRBJ2-7
v_gene: TRBV29-1
abundance: NA
len: 11

CDR3aa: CASSATSGRALAKNIQYF
j_gene: TRBJ2-4
v_gene: TRBV28
abundance: NA
len: 18

CDR3aa: CSVEGVSNTGELFF
j_gene: TRBJ2-2
v_gene: TRBV29-1
abundance: medium-sized
len: 14

CDR3aa: CSVEGLEQETQYF
j_gene: TRBJ2-5
v_gene: TRBV29-1
abundance: NA
len: 13

CDR3aa: CASSYGGTSGPFSDTQYF
j_gene: TRBJ2-3
v_gene: TRBV6-2/TRBV6-3
abundance: NA
len: 18

CDR3aa: CAWSEDPMLVFF
j_gene: TRBJ2-2
v_gene: TRBV30
abundance: NA
len: 12

CDR3aa: CSVEDTIQNEQFF
j_gene: TRBJ2-1
v_gene: TRBV29-1
abundance: NA
len: 13

CDR3aa: CAWSMTGVVNEQFF
j_gene: TRBJ2-1
v_gene: TRBV30
abundance: NA
len: 14

CDR3aa: CASSQDSQGAYNEQFF
j_gene: TRBJ2-1
v_gene: TRBV4-3
abundance: NA
len: 16

CDR3aa: CAWSAGTSAYNEQFF
j_gene: TRBJ2-1
v_gene: TRBV30
abundance: NA
len: 15

CDR3aa: CASARDRDVDEQFF
j_gene: TRBJ2-1
v_gene: TRBV6-4
abundance: NA
len: 14

CDR3aa: CSASDSGQADSYEQYF
j_gene: TRBJ2-7
v_gene: TRBV20-1
abundance: NA
len: 16

CDR3aa: CASSSTGATDTQYF
j_gene: TRBJ2-3
v_gene: TRBV7-3
abundance: NA
len: 14

CDR3aa: CASSLYNEQFF
j_gene: TRBJ2-1
v_gene: TRBV27
abundance: NA
len: 11

CDR3aa: CASSSSGTGNTGELFF
j_gene: TRBJ2-2
v_gene: TRBV7-9
abundance: NA
len: 16

CDR3aa: CATSRDRELNSPLHF
j_gene: TRBJ1-6
v_gene: TRBV15
abundance: NA
len: 15

CDR3aa: CASSAPRAEQFF
j_gene: TRBJ2-1
v_gene: TRBV9
abundance: NA
len: 12